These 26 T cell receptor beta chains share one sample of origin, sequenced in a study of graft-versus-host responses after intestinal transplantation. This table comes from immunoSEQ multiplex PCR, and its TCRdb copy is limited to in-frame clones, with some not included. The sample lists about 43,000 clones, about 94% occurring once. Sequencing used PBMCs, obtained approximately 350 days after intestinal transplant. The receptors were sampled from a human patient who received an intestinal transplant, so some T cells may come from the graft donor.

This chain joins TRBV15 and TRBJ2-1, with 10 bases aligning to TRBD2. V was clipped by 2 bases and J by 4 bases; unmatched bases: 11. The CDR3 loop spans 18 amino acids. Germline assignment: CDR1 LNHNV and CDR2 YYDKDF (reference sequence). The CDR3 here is CATSRRTQLAGPYNEQFF. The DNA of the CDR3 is TGTGCCACCAGCAGACGCACCCAACTAGCGGGACCTTACAATGAGCAGTTCTTC.

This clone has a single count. The DNA of the CDR3 is TGTGCCAGCTCACAAGGACAGGGTTTCTACGAGCAGTACTTC. Protein sequence: CASSQGQGFYEQYF. The V call is TRBV18, the J call TRBJ2-7, with 8 bases matching TRBD1. Germline lookup yields CDR1 KGHSH and CDR2 LQKENI. V was pared by 4 bases and J by 3 bases, with 5 bases of the junction left unmatched. CDR3 length: 14 amino acids.

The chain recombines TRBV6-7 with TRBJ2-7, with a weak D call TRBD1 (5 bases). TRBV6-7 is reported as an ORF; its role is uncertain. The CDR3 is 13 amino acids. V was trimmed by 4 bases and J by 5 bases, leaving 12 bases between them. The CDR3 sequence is CASSSGNVDEQYF. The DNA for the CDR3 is TGTGCCAGCAGTTCAGGGAATGTCGACGAGCAGTACTTC.

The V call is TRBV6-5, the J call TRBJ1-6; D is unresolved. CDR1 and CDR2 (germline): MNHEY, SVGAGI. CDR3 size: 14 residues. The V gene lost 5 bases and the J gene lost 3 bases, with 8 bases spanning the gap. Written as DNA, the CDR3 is TGTGCCAGCAGTATTGGAATCTATAATTCACCCCTCCACTTT. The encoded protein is CASSIGIYNSPLHF.

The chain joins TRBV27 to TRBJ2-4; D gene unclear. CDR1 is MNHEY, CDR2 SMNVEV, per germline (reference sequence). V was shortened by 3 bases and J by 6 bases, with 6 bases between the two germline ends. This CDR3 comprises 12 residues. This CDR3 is CASSLGGNIQYF. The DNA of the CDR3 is TGTGCCAGCAGTTTGGGTGGAAACATTCAGTACTTC.

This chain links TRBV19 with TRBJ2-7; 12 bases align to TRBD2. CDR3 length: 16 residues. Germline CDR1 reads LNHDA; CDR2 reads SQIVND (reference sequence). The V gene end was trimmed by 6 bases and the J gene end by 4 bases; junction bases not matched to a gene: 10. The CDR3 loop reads CASSTRTSGKVYEQYF. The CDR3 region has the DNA TGTGCCAGTAGCACGAGGACTAGCGGGAAAGTATACGAGCAGTACTTC.

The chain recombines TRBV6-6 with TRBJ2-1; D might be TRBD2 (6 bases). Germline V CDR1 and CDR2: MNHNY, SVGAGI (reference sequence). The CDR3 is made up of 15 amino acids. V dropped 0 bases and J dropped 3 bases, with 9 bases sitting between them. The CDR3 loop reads CASSYSSGVYNEQFF. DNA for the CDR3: TGTGCCAGCAGTTACTCTAGCGGAGTCTACAATGAGCAGTTCTTC.

DNA of the CDR3: TGTGCCAGCAGGGGACAGGGGGTCGTCACCGGGGAGCTGTTTTTT. This encodes CASRGQGVVTGELFF. The J gene is TRBJ2-2, the V gene TRBV27; TRBD1 aligns across 11 bases. Germline CDR1 and CDR2: MNHEY and SMNVEV (reference sequence). With 6 bases clipped from V and 4 bases from J, the junction kept 4 bases outside the gene matches. This CDR3 is 15 amino acids long.

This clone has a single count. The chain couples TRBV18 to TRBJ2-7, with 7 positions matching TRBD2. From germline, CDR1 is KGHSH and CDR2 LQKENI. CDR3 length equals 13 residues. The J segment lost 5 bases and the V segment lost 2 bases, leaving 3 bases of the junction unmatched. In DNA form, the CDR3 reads TGTGCCAGCTCACCAGGACTAGATGACGAGCAGTACTTC. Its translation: CASSPGLDDEQYF.

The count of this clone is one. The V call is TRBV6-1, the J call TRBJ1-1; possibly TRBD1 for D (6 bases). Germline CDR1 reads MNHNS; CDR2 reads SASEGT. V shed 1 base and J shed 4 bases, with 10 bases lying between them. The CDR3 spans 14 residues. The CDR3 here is CASSEEPRGTEAFF. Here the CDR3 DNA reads TGTGCCAGCAGTGAAGAACCCAGGGGCACTGAAGCTTTCTTT.

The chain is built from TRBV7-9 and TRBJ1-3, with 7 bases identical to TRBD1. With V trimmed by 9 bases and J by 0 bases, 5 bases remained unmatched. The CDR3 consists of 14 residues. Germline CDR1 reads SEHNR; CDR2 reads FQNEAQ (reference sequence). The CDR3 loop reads CASMGTDSGNTIYF. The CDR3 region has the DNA TGTGCCAGTATGGGGACAGACTCTGGAAACACCATATATTTT.

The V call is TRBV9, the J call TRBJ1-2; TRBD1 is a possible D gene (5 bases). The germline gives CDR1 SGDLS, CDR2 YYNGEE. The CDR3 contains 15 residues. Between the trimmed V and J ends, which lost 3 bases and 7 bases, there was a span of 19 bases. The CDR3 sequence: CASSGYGLGTPGYTF. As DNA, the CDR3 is TGTGCCAGCAGCGGATATGGGTTGGGGACGCCTGGCTACACCTTC.

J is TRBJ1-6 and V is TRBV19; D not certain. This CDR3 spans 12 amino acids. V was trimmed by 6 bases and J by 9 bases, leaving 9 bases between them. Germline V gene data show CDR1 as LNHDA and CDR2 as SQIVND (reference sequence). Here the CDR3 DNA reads TGTGCCAGTAGACCTCACGGTTCACCCCTCCACTTT. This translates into CASRPHGSPLHF.

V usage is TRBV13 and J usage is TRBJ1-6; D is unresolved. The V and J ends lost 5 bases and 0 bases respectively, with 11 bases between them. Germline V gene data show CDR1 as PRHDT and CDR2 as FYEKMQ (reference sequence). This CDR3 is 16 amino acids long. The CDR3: CASSPDGSSYNSPLHF. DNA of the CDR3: TGTGCCAGCAGCCCGGACGGGAGCTCCTATAATTCACCCCTCCACTTT.

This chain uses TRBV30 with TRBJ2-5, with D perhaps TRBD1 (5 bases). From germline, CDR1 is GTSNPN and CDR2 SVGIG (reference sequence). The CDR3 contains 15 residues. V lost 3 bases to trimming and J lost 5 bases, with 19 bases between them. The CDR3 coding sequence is TGTGCCTGGAGCCCTGAAAGGGGAATCGGGGAGACCCAGTACTTC. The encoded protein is CAWSPERGIGETQYF.

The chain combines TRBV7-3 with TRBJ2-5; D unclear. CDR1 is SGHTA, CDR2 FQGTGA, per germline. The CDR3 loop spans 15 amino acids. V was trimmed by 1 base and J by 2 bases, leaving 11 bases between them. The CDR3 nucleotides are TGTGCCAGCAGCTTAATGGACGGACCACAAGAGACCCAGTACTTC. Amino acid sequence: CASSLMDGPQETQYF.

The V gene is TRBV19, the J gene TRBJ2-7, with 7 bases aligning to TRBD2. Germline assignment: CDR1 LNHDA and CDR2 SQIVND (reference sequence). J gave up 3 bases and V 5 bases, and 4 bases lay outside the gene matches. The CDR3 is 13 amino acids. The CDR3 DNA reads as TGTGCCAGTAGTGCGGCGGGAGACTACGAGCAGTACTTC. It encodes CASSAAGDYEQYF.

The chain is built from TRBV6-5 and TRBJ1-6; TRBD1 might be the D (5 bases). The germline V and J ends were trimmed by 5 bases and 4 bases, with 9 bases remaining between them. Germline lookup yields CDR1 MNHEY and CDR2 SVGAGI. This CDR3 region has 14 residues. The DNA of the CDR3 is TGTGCCAGCAGTCCGGGACTGTATAATTCACCCCTCCACTTT. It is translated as CASSPGLYNSPLHF.

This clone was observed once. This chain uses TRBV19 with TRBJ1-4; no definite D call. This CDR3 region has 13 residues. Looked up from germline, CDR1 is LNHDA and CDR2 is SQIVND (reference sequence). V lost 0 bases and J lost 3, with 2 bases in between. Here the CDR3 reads CASSIEANEKLFF. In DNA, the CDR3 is TGTGCCAGTAGTATAGAAGCTAATGAAAAACTGTTTTTT.

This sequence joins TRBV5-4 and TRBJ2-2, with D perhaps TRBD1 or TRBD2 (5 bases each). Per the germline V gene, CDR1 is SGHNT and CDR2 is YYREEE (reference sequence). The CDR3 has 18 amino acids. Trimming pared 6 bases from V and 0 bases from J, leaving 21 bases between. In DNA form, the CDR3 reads TGTGCCAGCACCCAGCGGCCTTACAGGTTCGCGAACACCGGGGAGCTGTTTTTT. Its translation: CASTQRPYRFANTGELFF.

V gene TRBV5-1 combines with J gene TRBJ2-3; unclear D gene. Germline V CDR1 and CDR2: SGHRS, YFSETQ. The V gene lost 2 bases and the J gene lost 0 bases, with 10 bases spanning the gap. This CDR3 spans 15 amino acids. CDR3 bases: TGCGCCAGCAGCTTTGACACCCCTAGCACAGATACGCAGTATTTT. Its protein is CASSFDTPSTDTQYF.

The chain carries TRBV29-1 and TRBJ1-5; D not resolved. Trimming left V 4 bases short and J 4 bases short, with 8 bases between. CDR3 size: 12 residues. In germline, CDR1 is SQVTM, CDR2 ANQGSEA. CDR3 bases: TGCAGCGTTGGAGGGCAGAATCAGCCCCAGCATTTT. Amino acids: CSVGGQNQPQHF.

The CDR3 DNA follows: TGCAGTGCCGGACTACAGTTCTTC. This gives the protein CSAGLQFF. The chain has TRBV20-1 and TRBJ2-1; maybe TRBD2 (6 bases). The CDR3 has 8 residues. V gave up 6 bases and J gave up 13 bases, with 7 bases separating them. Germline-derived CDR1 and CDR2 are DFQATT and SNEGSKA (reference sequence).

CDR3 DNA: TGCGCCAGCAAAGAGACAGGGGCTAACTATGGCTACACCTTC. It codes for CASKETGANYGYTF. The chain is built from TRBV5-1 and TRBJ1-2; 8 nucleotides align to TRBD1. The CDR3 runs 14 residues. Germline V gives CDR1 SGHRS, CDR2 YFSETQ. J lost 0 bases, V lost 6 bases, and 4 bases had no gene match.

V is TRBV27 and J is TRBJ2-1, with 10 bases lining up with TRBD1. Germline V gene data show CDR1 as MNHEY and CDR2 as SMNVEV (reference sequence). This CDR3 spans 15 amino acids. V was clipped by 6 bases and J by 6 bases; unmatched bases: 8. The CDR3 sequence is CASSPDRGLGNEQFF. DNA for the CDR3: TGTGCCAGCAGCCCCGACAGGGGGCTTGGCAATGAGCAGTTCTTC.

CDR3 in DNA: TGCGCCAGCAGCCAATCTCCCCCGGGGGCTACTAATTCACCCCTCCACTTT. Protein product: CASSQSPPGATNSPLHF. The rearrangement joins TRBV4-1 to TRBJ1-6; weak D call: TRBD1 (6 bases). The CDR3 is 17 residues long. The germline V gene encodes CDR1 MGHRA and CDR2 YSYEKL. Trimming stripped 2 bases from V and 6 bases from J, with 17 bases between.